One and the same sample provided the 11 T cell receptor beta chains below, sequenced in a study of T cells in tumors after PD-1 blockade. Generated by immunoSEQ multiplex PCR, the TCRdb table keeps only in-frame clones and is missing some. The top ten clones hold more than 3.5% of a sample with tens of thousands of clones, roughly 80% of them seen once. Sequencing was performed on PBMCs, taken before anti-PD-1 treatment. The receptors shown here come from a human donor with basal cell carcinoma.

J is TRBJ1-5 and V is TRBV3-1 (or the pseudogene TRBV3-2); TRBD1 matches at 7 bases. From germline, CDR1 is LGHDT and CDR2 YNNKEL (reference sequence). The CDR3 length is 14 residues. V trimming: 4 bases; J trimming: 4 bases; junction bases outside the gene matches: 4. The CDR3 loop is CASSPGQANQPQHF. As DNA, the CDR3 is TGTGCCAGCAGCCCCGGACAGGCAAATCAGCCCCAGCATTTT.

The rearrangement links TRBV29-1 to TRBJ1-4; D unclear. Germline CDR1 SQVTM, CDR2 ANQGSEA. V lost 4 bases, J lost 0 bases, and 6 bases lay in between. The CDR3 contains 13 residues. The CDR3 bases are TGCAGCGTTGTTGAGTCAACTAATGAAAAACTGTTTTTT. It codes for CSVVESTNEKLFF.

This clone was picked up a small number of times. The chain is built from TRBV13 and TRBJ2-1; possible D gene TRBD1, 5 bases. Trimming removed 5 bases from V and 2 bases from J, with 7 bases in between. This CDR3 has 13 residues. Germline lookup yields CDR1 PRHDT and CDR2 FYEKMQ (reference sequence). Here the CDR3 reads CASSLTAYNEQFF. The DNA of the CDR3 is TGTGCCAGCAGCCTGACAGCCTACAATGAGCAGTTCTTC.

This clone has only a few counts. The identical CDR3 is also encoded by other nucleotide sequences in the sample. This chain uses TRBV5-1 with TRBJ2-3; 8 bases align to TRBD1. CDR3 length equals 15 residues. V lost 1 base and J lost 2; bases outside the gene matches: 3. Per the germline V gene, CDR1 is SGHRS and CDR2 is YFSETQ. Here the CDR3 reads CASSLQGANTDTQYF. CDR3 nucleotides: TGCGCCAGCAGCTTGCAGGGGGCAAACACAGATACGCAGTATTTT.

CDR3 sequence reads: CARSSQGDHEQYF. As DNA, the CDR3 is TGTGCCAGAAGCTCACAGGGAGACCACGAGCAGTACTTC. This rearrangement joins TRBV7-5 to TRBJ2-7; the table calls TRBD1, which could not be checked here. TRBV7-5 is classified as a pseudogene. This CDR3 region has 13 residues.

The CDR3 nucleotides are TGTGCCAGTAGACCCGGGACAGGGAGGGAGCAGTACTTC. Residues: CASRPGTGREQYF. This rearrangement joins TRBV19 to TRBJ2-7; 9 nucleotides align to TRBD1. CDR1 is LNHDA and CDR2 is SQIVND in the germline V gene (reference sequence). With 6 bases clipped from V and 7 bases from J, the junction kept 7 bases outside the gene matches. CDR3 length: 13 residues. The entire variable domain, with the rest obtained from reference TRBV19 and TRBJ2-7, is as follows: DGGITQSPKYLFRKEGQNVTLSCEQNLNHDAMYWYRQDPGQGLRLIYYSQIVNDFQKGDIAEGYSVSREKKESFPLTVTSAQKNPTAFYLCASRPGTGREQYFGPGTRLTVT.

The chain is built from TRBV6-5 and TRBJ2-4; D gene unclear. The CDR3 totals 13 residues. The germline V gene encodes CDR1 MNHEY and CDR2 SVGAGI. In nucleotides, the CDR3 is TGTGCTTCGAGATCACAGGCCAAAAACATTCAGTACTTC. Translated: CASRSQAKNIQYF.

This chain links TRBV4-2 with TRBJ2-1; 14 bases agree with TRBD2. The V and J ends lost 2 bases and 6 bases, in that order; junction bases with no gene match: 3. The CDR3 runs 16 residues. Per the germline V gene, CDR1 is LGHNA and CDR2 is YNFKEQ. This CDR3 reads CASSQPGTSGGNEQFF. CDR3 in DNA: TGTGCCAGCAGCCAACCCGGGACTAGCGGGGGCAATGAGCAGTTCTTC.

For the CDR3, the DNA is TGTGCCTGGAGTCGCTACACCGCTACCTTCGGACAGGAGAAAGATACGCAGTATTTT. This encodes CAWSRYTATFGQEKDTQYF. The chain combines TRBV30 with TRBJ2-3; 7 bases fit TRBD1. V lost 2 bases, J lost 5 bases, and 22 bases stayed unmatched. Per germline, CDR1 GTSNPN and CDR2 SVGIG (reference sequence). This CDR3 region has 19 residues.

This clone has just one count. This chain uses TRBV19 with TRBJ1-4, with 9 bases aligning to TRBD1. Germline-derived CDR1 and CDR2 are LNHDA and SQIVND (reference sequence). The CDR3 is 15 amino acids. V lost 9 bases to trimming and J lost 4 bases; unmatched junction nucleotides: 9. CDR3 amino acids: CASRVPGQGNEKLFF. As DNA, the CDR3 is TGTGCCAGCAGAGTTCCGGGACAGGGTAATGAAAAACTGTTTTTT.

This clone was seen more than once but under ten times. This chain connects TRBV29-1 to TRBJ2-1; D might be TRBD2 (6 bases). The CDR3 spans 15 residues. Germline assignment: CDR1 SQVTM and CDR2 ANQGSEA. With 3 bases removed from V and 4 bases from J, the gap between germline ends came to 16 bases. The CDR3 DNA reads as TGCAGCGTTGAGCCCTCATGGGGAGGATACAATGAGCAGTTCTTC. Its protein product is CSVEPSWGGYNEQFF.